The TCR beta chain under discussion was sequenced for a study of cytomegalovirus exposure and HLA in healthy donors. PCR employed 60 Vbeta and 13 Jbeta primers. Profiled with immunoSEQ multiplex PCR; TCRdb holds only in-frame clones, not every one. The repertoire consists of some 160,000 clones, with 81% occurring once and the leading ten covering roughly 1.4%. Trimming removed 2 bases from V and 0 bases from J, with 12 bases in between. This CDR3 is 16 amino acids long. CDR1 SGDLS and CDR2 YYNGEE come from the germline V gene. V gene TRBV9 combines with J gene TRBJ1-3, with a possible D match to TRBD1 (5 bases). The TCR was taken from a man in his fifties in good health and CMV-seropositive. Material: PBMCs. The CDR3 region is CASSVGQHLSGNTIYF. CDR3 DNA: TGTGCCAGCAGCGTCGGACAACACCTCTCTGGAAACACCATATATTTT.